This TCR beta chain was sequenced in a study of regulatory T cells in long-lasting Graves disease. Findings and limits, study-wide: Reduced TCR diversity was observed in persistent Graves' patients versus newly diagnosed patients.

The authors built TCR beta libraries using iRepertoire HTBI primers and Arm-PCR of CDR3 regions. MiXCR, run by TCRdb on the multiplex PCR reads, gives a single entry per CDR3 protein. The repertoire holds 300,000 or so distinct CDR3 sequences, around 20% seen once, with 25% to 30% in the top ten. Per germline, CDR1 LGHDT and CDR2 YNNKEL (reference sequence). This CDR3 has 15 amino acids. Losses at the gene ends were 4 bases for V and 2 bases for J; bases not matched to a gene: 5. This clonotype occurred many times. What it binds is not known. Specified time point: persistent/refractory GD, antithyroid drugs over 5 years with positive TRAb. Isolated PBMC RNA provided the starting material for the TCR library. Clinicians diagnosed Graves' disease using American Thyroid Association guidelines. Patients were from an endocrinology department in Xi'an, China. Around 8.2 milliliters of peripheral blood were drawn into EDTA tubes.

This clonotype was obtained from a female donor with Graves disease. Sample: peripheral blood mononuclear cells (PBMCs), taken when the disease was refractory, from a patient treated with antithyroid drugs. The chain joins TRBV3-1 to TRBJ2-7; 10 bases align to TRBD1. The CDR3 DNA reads TGTGCCAGCAGCCGAGGGGACAGGGGAACCTACGAGCAGTACTTC. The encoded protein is CASSRGDRGTYEQYF.